Described below is a single T cell receptor (beta chain) sequence and its context. Its target is not known. This record comes from a study of T cell responses to AZD1222 COVID-19 vaccine. Regarding the study as a whole: Seropositive AZD1222 recipients at baseline numbered only 6 or 7. Donors were largely white British and mainly female; clonal diversity was possibly underestimated. Regions left unmutated in variants are reportedly the target of nearly half of spike-specific TCRs.

Pooling of second doses given at about 4 or about 12 weeks was done. Profiled with immunoSEQ multiplex PCR; TCRdb holds only in-frame clones, not every one. The sample records around 160,000 clones, 94% being singletons. The V gene's germline CDR1 is SGHDT and CDR2 YYEEEE. J lost 5 bases, V lost 3 bases, and 5 bases had no gene match. CDR3 size: 14 residues. The sample was peripheral blood, taken 28 days after the second AZD1222 dose. This receptor was obtained from an adult who received the AZD1222 COVID-19 vaccine. The genes are TRBV5-6 and TRBJ2-5; TRBD1 aligns across 9 bases. CDR3 amino acids: CASSSTGGGETQYF. The CDR3 coding sequence is TGTGCCAGCAGCTCTACAGGGGGCGGGGAGACCCAGTACTTC. The full variable domain, rest sourced from reference TRBV5-6 and TRBJ2-5, is DAGVTQSPTHLIKTRGQQVTLRCSPKSGHDTVSWYQQALGQGPQFIFQYYEEEERQRGNFPDRFSGHQFPNYSSELNVNALLLGDSALYLCASSSTGGGETQYFGPGTRLLVL.